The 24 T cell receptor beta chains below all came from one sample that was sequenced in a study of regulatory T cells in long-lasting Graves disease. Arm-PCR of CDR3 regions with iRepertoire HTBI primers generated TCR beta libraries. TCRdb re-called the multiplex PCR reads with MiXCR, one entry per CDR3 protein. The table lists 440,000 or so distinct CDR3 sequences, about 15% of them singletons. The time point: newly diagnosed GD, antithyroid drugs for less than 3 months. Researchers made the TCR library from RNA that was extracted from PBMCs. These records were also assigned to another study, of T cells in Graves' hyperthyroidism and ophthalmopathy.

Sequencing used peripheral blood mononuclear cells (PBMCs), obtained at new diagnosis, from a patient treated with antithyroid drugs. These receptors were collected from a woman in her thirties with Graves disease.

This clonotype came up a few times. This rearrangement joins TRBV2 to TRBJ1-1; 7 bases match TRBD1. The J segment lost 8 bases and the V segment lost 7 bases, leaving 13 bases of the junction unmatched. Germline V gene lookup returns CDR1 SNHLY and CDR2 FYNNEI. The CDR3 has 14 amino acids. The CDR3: CASNTRQGLLEAFF. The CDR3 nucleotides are TGTGCCAGCAATACCCGACAGGGCCTTCTGGAAGCTTTCTTT.

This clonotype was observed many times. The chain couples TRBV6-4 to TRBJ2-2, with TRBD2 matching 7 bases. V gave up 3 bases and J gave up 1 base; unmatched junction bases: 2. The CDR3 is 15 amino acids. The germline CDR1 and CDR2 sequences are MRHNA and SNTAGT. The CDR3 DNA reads TGTGCCAGCAGTGAAACTAGCGAGAACACCGGGGAGCTGTTTTTT. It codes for CASSETSENTGELFF.

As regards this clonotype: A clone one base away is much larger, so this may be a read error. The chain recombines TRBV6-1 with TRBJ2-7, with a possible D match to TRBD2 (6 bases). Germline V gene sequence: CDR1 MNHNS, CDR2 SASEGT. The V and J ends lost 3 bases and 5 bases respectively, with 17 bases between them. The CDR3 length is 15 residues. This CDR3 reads CASSDWGERRDEQYF. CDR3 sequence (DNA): TGTGCCAGCAGTGATTGGGGGGAGAGGAGGGACGAGCAGTACTTC.

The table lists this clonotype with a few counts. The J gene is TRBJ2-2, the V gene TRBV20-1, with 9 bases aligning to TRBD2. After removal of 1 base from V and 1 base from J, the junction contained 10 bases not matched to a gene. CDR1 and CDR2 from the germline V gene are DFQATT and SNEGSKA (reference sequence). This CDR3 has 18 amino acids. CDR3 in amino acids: CSARVAGLAGRNTGELFF. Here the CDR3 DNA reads TGCAGTGCTAGAGTAGCCGGTCTAGCGGGGAGGAACACCGGGGAGCTGTTTTTT.

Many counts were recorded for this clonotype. The CDR3 loop reads CASSLGRRGRQPQHF. The CDR3 DNA reads as TGTGCCAGCAGCTTAGGGAGGAGGGGGCGCCAGCCCCAGCATTTT. The chain uses TRBV7-2 and TRBJ1-5; 7 nucleotides align to TRBD1. Per the germline V gene, CDR1 is SGHTA and CDR2 is FQGNSA. V dropped 1 base and J dropped 7; count of bases not matched to a gene: 7. This CDR3 spans 15 amino acids.

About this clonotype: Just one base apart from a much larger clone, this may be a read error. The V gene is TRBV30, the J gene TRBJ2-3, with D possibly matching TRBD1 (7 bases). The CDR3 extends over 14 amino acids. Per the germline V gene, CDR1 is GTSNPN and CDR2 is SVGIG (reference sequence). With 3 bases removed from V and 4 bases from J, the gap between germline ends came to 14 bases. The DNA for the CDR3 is TGTGCCTGGAGAGTGGAGGGGGCCCCAGATACGCAGTATTTT. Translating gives CAWRVEGAPDTQYF.

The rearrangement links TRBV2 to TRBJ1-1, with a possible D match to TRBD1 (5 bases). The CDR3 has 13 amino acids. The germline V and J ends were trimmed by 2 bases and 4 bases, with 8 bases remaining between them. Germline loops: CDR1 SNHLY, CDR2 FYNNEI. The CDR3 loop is CASSEQGRTEAFF. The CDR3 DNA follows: TGTGCCAGCAGTGAACAGGGTCGCACTGAAGCTTTCTTT.

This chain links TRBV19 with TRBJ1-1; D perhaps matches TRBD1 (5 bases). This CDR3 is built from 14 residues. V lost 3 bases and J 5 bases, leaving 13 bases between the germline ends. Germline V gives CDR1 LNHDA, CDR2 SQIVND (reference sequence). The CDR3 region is CASSIGGRRTEAFF. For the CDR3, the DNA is TGTGCCAGTAGTATCGGGGGAAGGAGGACTGAAGCTTTCTTT.

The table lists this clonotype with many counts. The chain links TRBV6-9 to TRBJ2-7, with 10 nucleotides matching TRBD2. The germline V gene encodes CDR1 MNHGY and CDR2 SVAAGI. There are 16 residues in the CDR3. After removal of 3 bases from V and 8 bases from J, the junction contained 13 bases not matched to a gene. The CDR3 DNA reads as TGTGCCAGCAGTTACGGGGTAGCGGGAGGCTCAGGGAAGCAGTACTTC. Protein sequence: CASSYGVAGGSGKQYF.

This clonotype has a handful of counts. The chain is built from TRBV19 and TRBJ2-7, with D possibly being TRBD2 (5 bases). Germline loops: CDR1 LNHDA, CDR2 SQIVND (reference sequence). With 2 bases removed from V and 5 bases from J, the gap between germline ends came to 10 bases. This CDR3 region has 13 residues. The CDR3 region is CASSISSADEQYF. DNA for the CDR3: TGTGCCAGTAGTATAAGTAGCGCGGACGAGCAGTACTTC.

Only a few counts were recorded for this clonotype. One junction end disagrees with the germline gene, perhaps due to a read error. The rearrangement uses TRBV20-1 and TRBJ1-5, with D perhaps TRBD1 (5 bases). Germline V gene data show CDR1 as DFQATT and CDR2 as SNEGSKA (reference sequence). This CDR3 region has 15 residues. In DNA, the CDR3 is TGCAGTGCAAGAGACAGCGTCGGTGGCAATCAGCCCCAGCATTTT. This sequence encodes CSARDSVGGNQPQHF.

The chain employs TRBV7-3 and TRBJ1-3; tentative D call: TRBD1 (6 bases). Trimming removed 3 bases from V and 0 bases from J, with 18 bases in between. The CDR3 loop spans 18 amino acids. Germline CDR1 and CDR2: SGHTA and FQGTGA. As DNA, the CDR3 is TGTGCCAGCAGCTTGGGGGGCCCGGACGTGAGCTCTGGAAACACCATATATTTT. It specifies CASSLGGPDVSSGNTIYF.

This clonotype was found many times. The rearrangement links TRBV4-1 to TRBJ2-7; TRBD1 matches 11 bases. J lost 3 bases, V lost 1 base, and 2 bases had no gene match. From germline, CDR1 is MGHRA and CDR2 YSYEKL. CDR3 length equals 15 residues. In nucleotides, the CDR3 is TGCGCCAGCAGCCAAGTTGGGACAGGGGGCTACGAGCAGTACTTC. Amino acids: CASSQVGTGGYEQYF.

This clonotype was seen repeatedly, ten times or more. The CDR3 reads CASSPRGAEQFF. CDR3 sequence (DNA): TGTGCCAGCTCACCACGGGGAGCTGAGCAGTTCTTC. The chain uses TRBV18 and TRBJ2-1; D perhaps matches TRBD2 (5 bases). CDR3 length: 12 residues. Germline V gives CDR1 KGHSH, CDR2 LQKENI. The germline V and J ends were trimmed by 1 base and 9 bases, with 7 bases remaining between them.

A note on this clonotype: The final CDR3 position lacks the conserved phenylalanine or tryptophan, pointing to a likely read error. In DNA form, the CDR3 reads TGCGCCAGCAACTTTGCGGGGGCTCCGAACACTGAAGCTTTCTCT. It specifies CASNFAGAPNTEAFS. This chain joins TRBV5-1 and TRBJ1-1; maybe TRBD1 (6 bases). The CDR3 extends over 15 amino acids. Germline V gene data show CDR1 as SGHRS and CDR2 as YFSETQ. Trimming shortened V by 6 bases and J by 1 base, and 16 bases separated the two germline ends.

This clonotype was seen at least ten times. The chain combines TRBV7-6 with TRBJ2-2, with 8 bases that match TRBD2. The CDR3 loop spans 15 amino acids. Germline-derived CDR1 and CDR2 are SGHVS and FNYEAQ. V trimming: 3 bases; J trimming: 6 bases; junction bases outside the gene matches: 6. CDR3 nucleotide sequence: TGTGCCAGCAGCTTGACGGGGGGGGAAGCCGGGGAGCTGTTTTTT. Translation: CASSLTGGEAGELFF.

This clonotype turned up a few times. The CDR3 reads CATSRVGSSSYNEQFF. CDR3 coding DNA: TGTGCCACCAGCAGAGTAGGGTCGAGCTCCTACAATGAGCAGTTCTTC. The chain carries TRBV15 and TRBJ2-1; D not certain. Trimming took off 1 base at V and 0 bases at J, with 10 bases between the two ends. The CDR3 runs to 16 residues. The germline CDR1 and CDR2 sequences are LNHNV and YYDKDF (reference sequence).

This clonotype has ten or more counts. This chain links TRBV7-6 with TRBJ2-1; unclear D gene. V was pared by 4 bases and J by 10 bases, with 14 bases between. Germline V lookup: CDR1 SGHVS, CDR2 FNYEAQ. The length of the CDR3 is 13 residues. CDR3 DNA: TGTGCCAGCAGCTCCGTGGTTCAGGCCGAGCAGTTCTTC. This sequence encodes CASSSVVQAEQFF.

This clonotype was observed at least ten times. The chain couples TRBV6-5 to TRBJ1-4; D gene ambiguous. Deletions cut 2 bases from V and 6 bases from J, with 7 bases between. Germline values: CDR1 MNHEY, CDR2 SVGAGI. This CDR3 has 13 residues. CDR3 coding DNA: TGTGCCAGCAGTTACCGGGCGGATGAAAAACTGTTTTTT. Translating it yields CASSYRADEKLFF.

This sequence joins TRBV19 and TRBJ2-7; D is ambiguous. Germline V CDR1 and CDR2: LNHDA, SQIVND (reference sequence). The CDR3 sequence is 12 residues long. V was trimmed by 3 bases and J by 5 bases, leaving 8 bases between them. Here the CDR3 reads CASSIGRNEQYF. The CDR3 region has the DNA TGTGCCAGTAGTATTGGGCGAAACGAGCAGTACTTC.

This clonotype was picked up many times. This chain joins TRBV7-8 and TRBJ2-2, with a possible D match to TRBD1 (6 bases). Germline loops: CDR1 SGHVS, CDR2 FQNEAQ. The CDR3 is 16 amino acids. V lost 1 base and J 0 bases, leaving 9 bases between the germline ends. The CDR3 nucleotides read TGTGCCAGCAGCTTAGGTCGACAGGCGAACACCGGGGAGCTGTTTTTT. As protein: CASSLGRQANTGELFF.

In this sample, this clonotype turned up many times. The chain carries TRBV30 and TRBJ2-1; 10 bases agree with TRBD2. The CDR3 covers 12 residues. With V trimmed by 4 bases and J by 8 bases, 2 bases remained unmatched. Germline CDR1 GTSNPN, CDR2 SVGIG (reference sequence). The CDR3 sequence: CAWTSGSDEQFF. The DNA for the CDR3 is TGTGCCTGGACTAGCGGGAGCGATGAGCAGTTCTTC.

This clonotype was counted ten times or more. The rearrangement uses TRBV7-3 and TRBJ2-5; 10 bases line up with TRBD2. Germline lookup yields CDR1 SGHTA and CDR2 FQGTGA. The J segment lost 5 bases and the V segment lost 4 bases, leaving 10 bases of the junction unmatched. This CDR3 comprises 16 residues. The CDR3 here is CASSSSGRASYETQYF. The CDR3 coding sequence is TGTGCCAGCAGCTCGAGCGGGAGGGCCTCGTACGAGACCCAGTACTTC.

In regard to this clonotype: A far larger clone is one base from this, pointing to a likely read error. The CDR3 DNA reads as TGTGCCAGCATCCAGACTAGCGGGAGGAAAAGCACAGATACGCAGTATTTT. It yields the protein CASIQTSGRKSTDTQYF. The V and J genes are TRBV5-4 and TRBJ2-3; 13 nucleotides line up with TRBD2. The CDR3 is made up of 17 amino acids. With V trimmed by 6 bases and J by 0 bases, 7 bases remained unmatched. Germline assignment: CDR1 SGHNT and CDR2 YYREEE (reference sequence).